This T cell receptor beta chain was recorded in a study of T cell repertoires in cytomegalovirus infection. About the study: Recently described HLA-C-restricted plus well-studied HLA-B-restricted CMV epitopes were used.

A remark on this clonotype: Its antigen is still unknown.

Study-level results: The ex vivo response was dominated by HLA-C-restricted CMV-specific TCR beta clonotypes.

TCRdb itself ran the reads through MiXCR, one entry per CDR3 protein. The sample gives 49,000 or so distinct CDR3 sequences, about a fifth of which show up once; approximately 53% is in the top ten. The sequence was obtained from a human donor in good health (CMV status not recorded). Some clones in this sample may be carry-over from other donors' samples. The sequences come from CD8+ T cells from cultured PBMCs, collected from culture after CMV antigen stimulation.

This chain's CDR3 is CASSSWGQNYEQYF. As DNA, the CDR3 is TGTGCCAGCAGTTCATGGGGACAGAACTACGAGCAGTACTTC. The chain couples TRBV7-9 to TRBJ2-7, with TRBD1 identical over 7 bases. Germline V gives CDR1 SEHNR, CDR2 FQNEAQ (reference sequence). The CDR3 loop spans 14 amino acids. V lost 6 bases, J lost 3 bases, and 8 bases stayed unmatched.